Below, 25 T cell receptor beta chains from the same sample are listed, as sequenced in a study of CD8 T cells in ankylosing spondylitis. Each CDR3 protein gets one entry after TCRdb re-called the 5' RACE reads with MiXCR. The table lists approximately 340,000 distinct CDR3 sequences, around 15% of them singletons. Sequenced: blood, either unsorted or a sorted T cell fraction (not recorded which). Receptor source: a male donor with ankylosing spondylitis or in good health (not recorded which).

At least ten counts were recorded for this clonotype. The chain links TRBV12-3 or TRBV12-4 to TRBJ1-2; possibly TRBD1 for D (5 bases). CDR3 length equals 14 residues. V was pared by 2 bases and J by 7 bases, with 14 bases between. CDR3 loop: CASSLSREITGYTF. The DNA of the CDR3 is TGTGCCAGCAGTTTAAGCAGGGAAATCACTGGCTACACCTTC.

CDR3 bases: TGCGCCAGCAACCCGGCAGGGGCCGGCACAGATACGCAGTATTTT. Translated, it gives CASNPAGAGTDTQYF. V gene TRBV5-1 combines with J gene TRBJ2-3, with a tentative D call TRBD1 (6 bases). V dropped 6 bases and J dropped 1 base, with 15 bases sitting between them. The CDR3 runs to 15 residues. CDR1 and CDR2 (germline): SGHRS, YFSETQ.

This clonotype was counted many times. The chain joins TRBV5-1 to TRBJ2-7, with no clear D. This CDR3 is built from 12 residues. The V end lost 2 bases, the J end lost 5 bases, and 8 bases lay between the germline ends. Germline assignment: CDR1 SGHRS and CDR2 YFSETQ. The CDR3 is CASSFTTDEQYF. The CDR3 DNA is TGCGCCAGCAGCTTTACGACGGACGAGCAGTACTTC.

This clonotype has a count of ten or more. The rearrangement links TRBV29-1 to TRBJ2-5; 7 bases are shared with TRBD2. The length of the CDR3 is 13 residues. Losses at the gene ends were 0 bases for V and 3 bases for J; bases not matched to a gene: 1. CDR1 SQVTM and CDR2 ANQGSEA come from the germline V gene. CDR3 bases: TGCAGCGTTGAAGAGGGAGGGAAAGAGACCCAGTACTTC. Protein sequence: CSVEEGGKETQYF.

This clonotype has just a few counts. This chain joins TRBV5-1 and TRBJ1-4; D remains ambiguous. V dropped 4 bases and J dropped 4 bases, with 14 bases sitting between them. This CDR3 is built from 15 residues. Germline values: CDR1 SGHRS, CDR2 YFSETQ. CDR3 protein: CASSIDTGYNEKLFF. The CDR3 bases are TGCGCCAGCAGCATAGACACCGGGTATAATGAAAAACTGTTTTTT.

This clonotype showed up just a few times. This chain connects TRBV6-1 to TRBJ1-2; 8 nucleotides agree with TRBD1. CDR3 length: 13 amino acids. Germline loops: CDR1 MNHNS, CDR2 SASEGT. V was pared by 6 bases and J by 3 bases, with 3 bases of the junction left unmatched. The CDR3 loop is CASRWGQDYGYTF. In DNA, the CDR3 is TGTGCCAGCAGGTGGGGACAGGACTATGGCTACACCTTC.

This clonotype was picked up many times. The V gene is TRBV12-3 or TRBV12-4, the J gene TRBJ2-1, with TRBD2 identical over 11 bases. The ends lost 4 bases at V and 5 bases at J; junction bases unmatched: 7. The CDR3 loop spans 16 amino acids. CDR3 nucleotides: TGTGCCAGCAGTTCTCCACTAGCGGGGGTCCACAATGAGCAGTTCTTC. Its translation: CASSSPLAGVHNEQFF.

This clonotype was recorded a few times. This chain links TRBV12-3 or TRBV12-4 with TRBJ2-7, with a possible D match to TRBD1 (5 bases). This CDR3 is built from 14 residues. Trimming removed 5 bases at V and 2 bases at J, with 13 bases between. The DNA for the CDR3 is TGTGCCAGCAGTCCCGCCGGACAACCCTACGAGCAGTACTTC. Translated, it gives CASSPAGQPYEQYF.

This clonotype was seen only a few times. The chain employs TRBV20-1 and TRBJ2-7, with TRBD1 matching over 7 bases. After removal of 0 bases from V and 6 bases from J, the junction contained 11 bases not matched to a gene. Germline V gives CDR1 DFQATT, CDR2 SNEGSKA (reference sequence). The CDR3 runs 15 residues. Written as DNA, the CDR3 is TGCAGTGCTAGAGAAGGGGCAGGGGGTAGACCCGAGCAGTACTTC. Its translation: CSAREGAGGRPEQYF.

V usage is TRBV5-1 and J usage is TRBJ1-4; possible D gene TRBD1, 5 bases. Per germline, CDR1 SGHRS and CDR2 YFSETQ. Trimming shortened V by 2 bases and J by 5 bases, and 13 bases separated the two germline ends. CDR3 length equals 15 residues. CDR3 sequence: CASSFQGGKNEKLFF. The CDR3 DNA reads as TGCGCCAGCAGCTTCCAGGGTGGGAAGAATGAAAAACTGTTTTTT.

The sample holds a few counts of this clonotype. CDR3 bases: TGCGCCAGCAGCCTGGAGGGACCGGTAGGGTATGGCTACACCTTC. Its translation is CASSLEGPVGYGYTF. The chain carries TRBV4-1 and TRBJ1-2, with D maybe TRBD1 (5 bases). The V gene's germline CDR1 is MGHRA and CDR2 YSYEKL. The CDR3 length is 15 residues. V gave up 4 bases and J gave up 5 bases, with 17 bases separating them.

The chain joins TRBV11-2 to TRBJ2-1; D unclear. CDR1 and CDR2 from the germline V gene are SGHAT and FQNNGV. The CDR3 runs to 16 residues. The V end lost 0 bases, the J end lost 0 bases, and 9 bases lay between the germline ends. CDR3 nucleotide sequence: TGTGCCAGCAGCTTAGATAACTGGAGCTCCTACAATGAGCAGTTCTTC. Translation: CASSLDNWSSYNEQFF.

The J gene is TRBJ2-3, the V gene TRBV7-2; 9 positions match TRBD1. The CDR3 sequence is 15 residues long. Germline V lookup: CDR1 SGHTA, CDR2 FQGNSA. The trim removed 5 bases at V and 5 bases at J, leaving 8 bases unmatched. Here the CDR3 DNA reads TGTGCCAGCAGCCCCGGACAGGGGACCGAAGATACGCAGTATTTT. Translated: CASSPGQGTEDTQYF.

This clonotype came up many times. V is TRBV4-1 and J is TRBJ1-1; 11 positions agree with TRBD1. CDR3 length equals 15 residues. Germline V gene lookup returns CDR1 MGHRA and CDR2 YSYEKL. V shed 6 bases, J shed 3 bases, and the junction held 6 bases outside the gene matches. CDR3 nucleotide sequence: TGCGCCAGCAGGAGGACAGGGGGCCTAGACACTGAAGCTTTCTTT. It yields the protein CASRRTGGLDTEAFF.

In its sample, this clonotype was seen a few times. The genes are TRBV30 and TRBJ2-1; 10 nucleotides agree with TRBD2. The CDR3 extends over 15 amino acids. The germline gives CDR1 GTSNPN, CDR2 SVGIG (reference sequence). The ends lost 0 bases at V and 9 bases at J; junction bases unmatched: 8. As DNA, the CDR3 is TGTGCCTGGAGTGTAACTAGCGGGGCCCCGAGTGAGCAGTTCTTC. As protein: CAWSVTSGAPSEQFF. Full variable domain (remainder filled in from reference TRBV30 and TRBJ2-1): SQTIHQWPATLVQPVGSPLSLECTVEGTSNPNLYWYRQAAGRGLQLLFYSVGIGQISSEVPQNLSASRPQDRQFILSSKKLLLSDSGFYLCAWSVTSGAPSEQFFGPGTRLTVL.

This sequence joins TRBV24-1 and TRBJ2-5; 10 bases align to TRBD1. This CDR3 has 14 amino acids. Trimming at V came to 9 bases and at J to 3 bases, leaving 6 bases not matched to a gene. In germline, CDR1 is KGHDR, CDR2 SFDVKD. CDR3 nucleotide sequence: TGTGCCACCTCGACAGGGGGCGCGGAAGAGACCCAGTACTTC. Protein product: CATSTGGAEETQYF.

This rearrangement joins TRBV4-1 to TRBJ2-1; a possible D gene is TRBD1 (6 bases). Germline V gene lookup returns CDR1 MGHRA and CDR2 YSYEKL. V lost 4 bases and J lost 0, with 13 bases in between. CDR3 length: 16 residues. CDR3 sequence: CASSPTGSSSYNEQFF. CDR3 in DNA: TGCGCCAGCAGCCCAACAGGGTCGAGCTCCTACAATGAGCAGTTCTTC.

V is TRBV10-3 and J is TRBJ2-3; D call uncertain. In germline, CDR1 is ENHRY, CDR2 SYGVKD. This CDR3 region has 14 residues. The germline V and J ends were trimmed by 7 bases and 2 bases, with 13 bases remaining between them. The CDR3 region has the DNA TGTGCCATCACGCATTCACCCCTCACAGATACGCAGTATTTT. Translation: CAITHSPLTDTQYF.

This clonotype appeared a few times. CDR3 in amino acids: CASGVRTYEQYF. The CDR3 nucleotides are TGTGCCAGCGGGGTTCGTACGTACGAGCAGTACTTC. V usage is TRBV6-6 and J usage is TRBJ2-7; D is undetermined. Germline lookup yields CDR1 MNHNY and CDR2 SVGAGI (reference sequence). Trimming removed 8 bases at V and 4 bases at J, with 12 bases between. The CDR3 consists of 12 residues.

This chain links TRBV20-1 with TRBJ2-2; 8 positions match TRBD2. This CDR3 region has 15 residues. From germline, CDR1 is DFQATT and CDR2 SNEGSKA (reference sequence). With V trimmed by 2 bases and J by 4 bases, 6 bases remained unmatched. The CDR3 DNA follows: TGCAGTGCTAGATCGGGGGGGGGTGGCACCGGGGAGCTGTTTTTT. Protein: CSARSGGGGTGELFF.

This chain connects TRBV27 to TRBJ2-1; 10 nucleotides match TRBD2. The length of the CDR3 is 15 residues. Germline lookup yields CDR1 MNHEY and CDR2 SMNVEV (reference sequence). V lost 2 bases to trimming and J lost 7 bases; unmatched junction nucleotides: 5. CDR3 nucleotides: TGTGCCAGCAGTTTAACTAGCGGGAAGAGGAATGAGCAGTTCTTC. This translates into CASSLTSGKRNEQFF.

This sequence joins TRBV7-2 and TRBJ1-1; no firm D call. Per germline, CDR1 SGHTA and CDR2 FQGNSA. V was pared by 0 bases and J by 0 bases, with 8 bases between. This CDR3 spans 15 amino acids. In nucleotides, the CDR3 is TGTGCCAGCAGCTTAGCCCCAAATATGAACACTGAAGCTTTCTTT. Its translation: CASSLAPNMNTEAFF.

CDR3 amino acids: CASSPTVNTFF. In nucleotides, the CDR3 is TGTGCCAGCAGCCCGACCGTGAATACTTTCTTT. The chain uses TRBV7-9 and TRBJ1-1; no firm D call. Germline V lookup: CDR1 SEHNR, CDR2 FQNEAQ (reference sequence). CDR3 length: 11 residues. Trimming took 5 bases from V and 12 from J, leaving 13 bases between them.

A note on this clonotype: A read error may account for a junction end that differs from germline. The V gene is TRBV6-1, the J gene TRBJ2-5; D gene ambiguous. From germline, CDR1 is MNHNS and CDR2 SASEGT. The CDR3 is made up of 12 amino acids. CDR3: CAGSVVGETQYF. In DNA, the CDR3 is TGTGCCGGCAGCGTAGTGGGAGAGACCCAGTACTTC.

This clonotype was counted only a few times. The chain uses TRBV4-2 and TRBJ2-7, with no clear D. CDR3 length: 13 amino acids. The V end lost 1 base, the J end lost 4 bases, and 8 bases lay between the germline ends. Germline-derived CDR1 and CDR2 are LGHNA and YNFKEQ. The CDR3 nucleotides read TGTGCCAGCAGCCAAGCAGAAGATTACGAGCAGTACTTC. It is translated as CASSQAEDYEQYF.